This T cell receptor (beta chain) emerged from a study of cytomegalovirus exposure and HLA in healthy donors. Study-wide results and caveats: V- and J-gene trimming in TCR beta was tied to a missense DCLRE1C variant by an analysis performed later. The investigators catalogued 150 or so TCR beta chains as cytomegalovirus-associated. Most TCR sequences proved rare, with some public TCRs found in many donors.

Germline CDR1 and CDR2: LNHDA and SQIVND (reference sequence). There are 22 residues in the CDR3. The PCR contained 60 Vbeta and 13 Jbeta primers. Clones were sequenced by immunoSEQ multiplex PCR, and TCRdb holds only the in-frame ones, with some missing. Among roughly 190,000 clones listed, over 70% were seen once. On this clone itself: Its antigen is not known. One end of the junction fails to match germline, which may point to a read error.

The TCR originated in a female donor in good health and CMV-seronegative. Sequencing was performed on PBMCs. The chain carries TRBV19 and TRBJ2-7; TRBD1 aligns across 7 bases. The CDR3 DNA reads TGTGCCAGTAGTATAGGCACGGGACAGACCCTTACGTCGGGAAAACCCTCCTACAAGCAGTACTTC. Protein: CASSIGTGQTLTSGKPSYKQYF.